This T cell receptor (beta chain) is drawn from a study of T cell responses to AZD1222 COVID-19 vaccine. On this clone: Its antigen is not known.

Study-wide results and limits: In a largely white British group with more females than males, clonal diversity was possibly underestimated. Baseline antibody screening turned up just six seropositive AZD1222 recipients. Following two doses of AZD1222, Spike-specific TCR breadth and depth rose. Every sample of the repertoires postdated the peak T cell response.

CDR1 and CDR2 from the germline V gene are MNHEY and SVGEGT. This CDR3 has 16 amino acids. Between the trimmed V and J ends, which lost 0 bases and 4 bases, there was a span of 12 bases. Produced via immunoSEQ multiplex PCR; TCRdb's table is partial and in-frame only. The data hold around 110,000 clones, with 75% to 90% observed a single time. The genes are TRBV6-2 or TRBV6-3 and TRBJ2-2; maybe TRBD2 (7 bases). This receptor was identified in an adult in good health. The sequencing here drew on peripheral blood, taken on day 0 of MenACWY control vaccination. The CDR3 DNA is TGTGCCAGCAGTTACTCAGGGGGGGCTAGCACCGGGGAGCTGTTTTTT. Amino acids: CASSYSGGASTGELFF.